The 7 T cell receptor beta chains in this list originate from one sample, sequenced in a study of siplizumab effects on memory and regulatory T cells. This table comes from immunoSEQ multiplex PCR, and its TCRdb copy is limited to in-frame clones, with some not included. The profile shows approximately 97,000 clones, more than 85% of them singletons. Material for sequencing was CD4+ T cells sorted from blood. Receptors originate from a human donor in good health.

The chain is built from TRBV27 and TRBJ2-3; D uncertain. Trimming removed 4 bases from V and 2 bases from J, with 13 bases in between. CDR3 length equals 15 residues. Germline loops: CDR1 MNHEY, CDR2 SMNVEV (reference sequence). The CDR3 DNA follows: TGTGCCAGCAGTTGGGCTAGTCATACCACAGATACGCAGTATTTT. This codes for CASSWASHTTDTQYF.

This chain joins TRBV19 and TRBJ2-5, with a tentative D call TRBD2 (6 bases). V shed 5 bases and J shed 5 bases, with 21 bases lying between them. Germline values: CDR1 LNHDA, CDR2 SQIVND (reference sequence). The CDR3 is made up of 16 amino acids. The CDR3 nucleotides read TGTGCCAGTAGTTCCCCCCCTAGCGCCCTAGGGGAGACCCAGTACTTC. Amino acid sequence: CASSSPPSALGETQYF. Supplemented by reference TRBV19 and TRBJ2-5, the full variable domain reads DGGITQSPKYLFRKEGQNVTLSCEQNLNHDAMYWYRQDPGQGLRLIYYSQIVNDFQKGDIAEGYSVSREKKESFPLTVTSAQKNPTAFYLCASSSPPSALGETQYFGPGTRLLVL.

The chain carries TRBV7-2 and TRBJ2-7; no clear D. Looked up from germline, CDR1 is SGHTA and CDR2 is FQGNSA. Trimming removed 2 bases from V and 3 bases from J, with 11 bases in between. The CDR3 runs 14 residues. The CDR3, as DNA: TGTGCCAGCAGCTTAACCGGAGTGAGCTACGAGCAGTACTTC. Encoded protein: CASSLTGVSYEQYF. The whole variable domain, filled in from reference TRBV7-2 and TRBJ2-7, reads GAGVSQSPSNKVTEKGKDVELRCDPISGHTALYWYRQSLGQGLEFLIYFQGNSAPDKSGLPSDRFSAERTGGSVSTLTIQRTQQEDSAVYLCASSLTGVSYEQYFGPGTRLTVT.

This clone came up once. The CDR3 region is CASTIRTTNQPQHF. The CDR3 DNA reads TGTGCCAGCACAATACGGACCACCAATCAGCCCCAGCATTTT. The chain links TRBV28 to TRBJ1-5; D not certain. Germline CDR1 reads MDHEN; CDR2 reads SYDVKM. This CDR3 is 14 amino acids long. Trimming stripped 7 bases from V and 3 bases from J, with 13 bases between.

V is TRBV29-1 and J is TRBJ2-5, with a tentative D call TRBD2 (6 bases). V lost 2 bases to trimming and J lost 5 bases, with 15 bases between them. CDR3 length equals 14 residues. In germline, CDR1 is SQVTM, CDR2 ANQGSEA. CDR3 sequence: CSVEIGGMGETQYF. The CDR3 DNA is TGCAGCGTTGAAATTGGCGGGATGGGGGAGACCCAGTACTTC.

This clone was seen just once. The chain recombines TRBV19 with TRBJ1-4, with D perhaps TRBD1 (6 bases). This CDR3 is 15 amino acids long. The V gene's germline CDR1 is LNHDA and CDR2 SQIVND (reference sequence). Trimming cost V 4 bases and J 3 bases, with 12 bases left between them. This chain's CDR3 is CASSKGVQPNEKLFF. The CDR3 DNA sequence: TGTGCCAGTAGTAAGGGGGTCCAGCCTAATGAAAAACTGTTTTTT.

This clone was found once. The genes are TRBV28 and TRBJ2-6; a weak D match, TRBD2 (5 bases). Trimming took off 3 bases at V and 4 bases at J, with 13 bases between the two ends. This CDR3 has 16 residues. The germline CDR1 and CDR2 sequences are MDHEN and SYDVKM. The CDR3 protein is CASSLAISGGANVLTF. As DNA, the CDR3 is TGTGCCAGCAGTTTGGCCATCTCGGGGGGGGCCAACGTCCTGACTTTC.